The 32 T cell receptor beta chains reported below all come from one sample, sequenced in a study of blood T cells in healthy people across ages. For the second PCR, which ran for about 6 to 11 cycles, a sample-barcoded 5' primer and a J-beta primer mix were used. MiXCR, run by TCRdb on the 5' RACE reads, gives a single entry per CDR3 protein. The sample has 650,000 to 800,000 distinct CDR3 sequences, 44% seen once. The sample taken for sequencing was blood. The receptors shown here come from a man between 60 and 75 years old in good health.

The chain links TRBV5-1 to TRBJ1-6; D is ambiguous. Germline V gene lookup returns CDR1 SGHRS and CDR2 YFSETQ. Trimming removed 7 bases from V and 8 bases from J, with 19 bases in between. The CDR3 loop spans 15 amino acids. The CDR3 here is CASRYRFAPDSPLHF. The CDR3 DNA is TGCGCCAGCCGCTACCGATTTGCTCCGGATTCACCCCTCCACTTT.

V gene TRBV12-3 or TRBV12-4 combines with J gene TRBJ2-5, with TRBD1 as a possible D gene (5 bases). This CDR3 contains 16 residues. V gave up 0 bases and J gave up 2 bases, with 13 bases separating them. DNA of the CDR3: TGTGCCAGCAGTTTAGCGCAAGGGGTTCGGCAAGAGACCCAGTACTTC. This gives the protein CASSLAQGVRQETQYF.

The chain recombines TRBV2 with TRBJ2-5, with TRBD2 as a possible D gene (5 bases). There are 13 residues in the CDR3. Trimming removed 1 base at V and 9 bases at J, with 12 bases between. The germline CDR1 and CDR2 sequences are SNHLY and FYNNEI. The CDR3: CASSEVTARAQYF. As DNA, the CDR3 is TGTGCCAGCAGTGAAGTTACGGCGAGGGCCCAGTACTTC.

The J gene is TRBJ1-2, the V gene TRBV5-1, with 7 bases identical to TRBD1. The V segment lost 4 bases and the J segment 11 bases; nucleotides outside the gene matches: 8. Germline loops: CDR1 SGHRS, CDR2 YFSETQ. The CDR3 covers 12 residues. The CDR3 protein is CASSPQQGWYTF. The CDR3 nucleotides read TGCGCCAGCAGCCCCCAACAGGGGTGGTACACCTTC.

V gene TRBV12-3 or TRBV12-4 combines with J gene TRBJ2-7, with D unclear. The CDR3 loop spans 14 amino acids. Trimming removed 7 bases at V and 2 bases at J, with 15 bases between. The CDR3: CASTTGGRTYEQYF. CDR3 nucleotide sequence: TGTGCCAGCACCACCGGTGGCAGAACCTACGAGCAGTACTTC.

For this clonotype: The junction departs from germline at one end; a sequencing error may be responsible. The genes are TRBV30 and TRBJ2-3; weak D call: TRBD2 (5 bases). The length of the CDR3 is 12 residues. CDR1 GTSNPN and CDR2 SVGIG come from the germline V gene (reference sequence). The CDR3 DNA follows: TGTGCCGGGAGTGTTCGACCAGATACGCAGTATTTT. It encodes CAGSVRPDTQYF.

V is TRBV6-5 and J is TRBJ1-2; 7 bases are a match to TRBD1. Germline trimming cut 4 bases from V and 8 bases from J; bases unmatched to any gene: 10. The CDR3 contains 14 residues. Per germline, CDR1 MNHEY and CDR2 SVGAGI. CDR3 sequence (DNA): TGTGCCAGCAGTTCGAGGACAGGCGGTTGGGGCTACACCTTC. Protein sequence: CASSSRTGGWGYTF.

V is TRBV20-1 and J is TRBJ2-5; perhaps D is TRBD1 or TRBD2 (5 bases each). This CDR3 has 13 amino acids. Germline V gene lookup returns CDR1 DFQATT and CDR2 SNEGSKA (reference sequence). Trimming stripped 2 bases from V and 11 bases from J, with 18 bases between. CDR3 amino acids: CSARPLGANEQYF. CDR3 DNA sequence: TGCAGTGCTAGACCCCTCGGGGCCAATGAGCAGTACTTC.

Notes on this clonotype: At one end the junction does not follow the germline gene, possibly because of a read error. CDR3 sequence reads: CRASSLAGYSYEQYF. Here the CDR3 DNA reads TGCAGGGCTAGTTCCCTAGCGGGGTACTCCTACGAGCAGTACTTC. The V call is TRBV20-1, the J call TRBJ2-7; 9 nucleotides match TRBD2. The V gene's germline CDR1 is DFQATT and CDR2 SNEGSKA (reference sequence). This CDR3 region has 15 residues.

The CDR3, as DNA: TGTGCTAGTGGTTTGGATCAAGAGACCCAGTACTTC. Its translation is CASGLDQETQYF. This chain links TRBV12-5 with TRBJ2-5; D not resolved. The germline V gene encodes CDR1 LGHNT and CDR2 FRNRAP. Trimming removed 1 base at V and 2 bases at J, with 2 bases between. The CDR3 runs 12 residues.

Note on this clonotype: A read error may produce the germline difference seen at one junction end. The chain combines TRBV7-2 with TRBJ2-3, with a weak D call TRBD1 (5 bases). Germline loops: CDR1 SGHTA, CDR2 FQGNSA. CDR3 length: 16 amino acids. The CDR3 spells CASSLLGRQYTDTRYF. CDR3 bases: TGTGCCAGCAGCTTATTAGGTCGACAGTACACAGATACGCGGTATTTT.

The chain combines TRBV7-9 with TRBJ2-7; 12 bases are a match to TRBD1. The CDR3 loop spans 15 amino acids. Trimming at V came to 5 bases and at J to 5 bases, leaving 7 bases not matched to a gene. Germline-derived CDR1 and CDR2 are SEHNR and FQNEAQ (reference sequence). For the CDR3, the DNA is TGTGCCAGCAGCATACCGGGACAGGGGGCCGACGAGCAGTACTTC. Its translation: CASSIPGQGADEQYF.

This clonotype was observed a few times. V gene TRBV20-1 combines with J gene TRBJ2-5; TRBD1 agrees at 7 bases. Judging by the DNA end, TRBJ2-7 fits better; the J call may be wrong. The CDR3 is made up of 13 amino acids. Looked up from germline, CDR1 is DFQATT and CDR2 is SNEGSKA (reference sequence). The CDR3 nucleotides read TGCAGTGCTCAAGGGACAGCCACCTACGAGCAGTACTTC. Protein product: CSAQGTATYEQYF.

The rearrangement uses TRBV9 and TRBJ2-5; 9 bases are a match to TRBD2. Germline CDR1 reads SGDLS; CDR2 reads YYNGEE. The CDR3 is made up of 15 amino acids. V gave up 0 bases and J gave up 5 bases; unmatched junction bases: 5. The CDR3 DNA sequence: TGTGCCAGCAGCGTAGAGGGGACTAGCTCGGAGACCCAGTACTTC. This gives the protein CASSVEGTSSETQYF.

This clonotype appeared a single time. V gene TRBV28 combines with J gene TRBJ1-2; D possibly corresponds to TRBD1 (5 bases). V gave up 5 bases and J gave up 1 base, with 11 bases separating them. The CDR3 spans 14 residues. Per the germline V gene, CDR1 is MDHEN and CDR2 is SYDVKM. CDR3 amino acids: CASSQRDFNYGYTF. In nucleotides, the CDR3 is TGTGCCAGCAGTCAGCGGGACTTTAACTATGGCTACACCTTC.

V is TRBV30 and J is TRBJ2-1; D is possibly TRBD2 (5 bases). Germline lookup yields CDR1 GTSNPN and CDR2 SVGIG (reference sequence). The CDR3 has 12 residues. The V gene lost 0 bases and the J gene lost 10 bases, with 10 bases spanning the gap. The CDR3 loop is CAWSVREVEQFF. DNA of the CDR3: TGTGCCTGGAGTGTACGGGAAGTCGAGCAGTTCTTC.

This clonotype occurred many times. The chain employs TRBV9 and TRBJ2-3, with TRBD2 matching over 8 bases. V lost 2 bases, J lost 4 bases, and 9 bases stayed unmatched. The length of the CDR3 is 16 residues. In germline, CDR1 is SGDLS, CDR2 YYNGEE. CDR3 DNA sequence: TGTGCCAGCAGCGTCGTAGCGGGGAAGATTGCAGATACGCAGTATTTT. Translated: CASSVVAGKIADTQYF.

This clonotype was picked up a small number of times. The J gene is TRBJ1-2, the V gene TRBV6-6, with D perhaps matching TRBD1 (5 bases). The length of the CDR3 is 13 residues. V dropped 2 bases and J dropped 1 base, with 5 bases sitting between them. CDR1 and CDR2 from the germline V gene are MNHNY and SVGAGI (reference sequence). The CDR3 reads CASSYDSNYGYTF. CDR3 bases: TGTGCCAGCAGTTACGACAGTAACTATGGCTACACCTTC.

The chain has TRBV9 and TRBJ2-5; the D gene is possibly TRBD2 (7 bases). V was pared by 2 bases and J by 5 bases, with 22 bases between. The CDR3 extends over 17 amino acids. Germline V lookup: CDR1 SGDLS, CDR2 YYNGEE. This CDR3 is CASSVAEEGGPEETQYF. CDR3 coding DNA: TGTGCCAGCAGCGTGGCTGAGGAGGGGGGGCCGGAGGAGACCCAGTACTTC.

This clonotype has only a few counts. This sequence joins TRBV6-2 or TRBV6-3 and TRBJ2-1; tentative D call: TRBD2 (5 bases). The V and J ends lost 9 bases and 0 bases respectively, with 9 bases between them. Germline CDR1 reads MNHEY; CDR2 reads SVGEGT. The CDR3 sequence is 13 residues long. The chain's CDR3 is CASSDYSYNEQFF. CDR3 in DNA: TGTGCCAGTTCAGACTACTCCTACAATGAGCAGTTCTTC.

Of note for this clonotype: It may be a read error: a sequence one base away is much more abundant. The chain uses TRBV28 and TRBJ2-6, with a tentative D call TRBD1 (5 bases). Per germline, CDR1 MDHEN and CDR2 SYDVKM. This CDR3 has 14 residues. CDR3 sequence (DNA): TGTGCCAGCAGCACGACAGCTGGGGCCAACGTCCCGACTTTC. It yields the protein CASSTTAGANVPTF.

The genes are TRBV7-2 and TRBJ2-5; 8 bases are a match to TRBD2. Unmatched junction bases numbered 9, after V lost 1 base and J lost 5 bases. Germline CDR1 reads SGHTA; CDR2 reads FQGNSA. CDR3 length: 16 residues. Here the CDR3 reads CASSLGWGAGDETQYF. Here the CDR3 DNA reads TGTGCCAGCAGCTTAGGCTGGGGAGCGGGGGACGAGACCCAGTACTTC. The full variable domain, rest sourced from reference TRBV7-2 and TRBJ2-5, is GAGVSQSPSNKVTEKGKDVELRCDPISGHTALYWYRQSLGQGLEFLIYFQGNSAPDKSGLPSDRFSAERTGGSVSTLTIQRTQQEDSAVYLCASSLGWGAGDETQYFGPGTRLLVL.

This chain uses TRBV4-2 with TRBJ1-3; D is uncertain. This CDR3 comprises 18 residues. Looked up from germline, CDR1 is LGHNA and CDR2 is YNFKEQ. The V gene lost 0 bases and the J gene lost 0 bases, with 15 bases spanning the gap. The CDR3 bases are TGTGCCAGCAGCCAAGATGCTGGGGTCGGGAGCTCTGGAAACACCATATATTTT. This translates into CASSQDAGVGSSGNTIYF.

The chain employs TRBV5-5 and TRBJ2-3, with D perhaps matching TRBD2 (6 bases). CDR3 length equals 13 residues. Germline V gene data show CDR1 as SGHKS and CDR2 as YYEKEE (reference sequence). Trimming pared 3 bases from V and 4 bases from J, leaving 9 bases between. In DNA, the CDR3 is TGTGCCAGCAGCTCGGGGGTCCCAGATACGCAGTATTTT. This codes for CASSSGVPDTQYF.

The table lists this clonotype with many counts. V and J are TRBV7-9 and TRBJ2-1, with D perhaps being TRBD1 or TRBD2 (5 bases each). V was shortened by 3 bases and J by 8 bases, with 17 bases between the two germline ends. The CDR3 totals 15 residues. The germline V gene encodes CDR1 SEHNR and CDR2 FQNEAQ (reference sequence). CDR3 sequence (DNA): TGTGCCAGCAGCTTGGGGACCTCTTCAGCCGATGAGCAGTTCTTC. Translated, it gives CASSLGTSSADEQFF.

The rearrangement links TRBV2 to TRBJ2-1; no firm D call. Trimming pared 7 bases from V and 0 bases from J, leaving 13 bases between. Per the germline V gene, CDR1 is SNHLY and CDR2 is FYNNEI. This CDR3 is 15 amino acids long. The CDR3 region has the DNA TGTGCCAGCAAAAAGGACCGAAGCTCCTACAATGAGCAGTTCTTC. Encoded protein: CASKKDRSSYNEQFF.

The chain uses TRBV5-1 and TRBJ2-5; D possibly matches TRBD1 or TRBD2 (5 bases each). The V gene's germline CDR1 is SGHRS and CDR2 YFSETQ. The length of the CDR3 is 11 residues. Deletions cut 4 bases from V and 11 bases from J, with 12 bases between. CDR3 amino acids: CASSVMGEQYF. The CDR3, as DNA: TGCGCCAGCAGCGTAATGGGGGAGCAGTACTTC. The complete variable domain, with remaining parts taken from reference TRBV5-1 and TRBJ2-5, reads KAGVTQTPRYLIKTRGQQVTLSCSPISGHRSVSWYQQTPGQGLQFLFEYFSETQRNKGNFPGRFSGRQFSNSRSEMNVSTLELGDSALYLCASSVMGEQYFGPGTRLLVL.

The genes are TRBV7-2 and TRBJ1-2; D remains ambiguous. Germline V lookup: CDR1 SGHTA, CDR2 FQGNSA. The CDR3 has 14 amino acids. V gave up 3 bases and J gave up 4 bases, with 12 bases separating them. CDR3 amino acids: CASSFRTQIYGYTF. CDR3 DNA sequence: TGTGCCAGCAGCTTCCGGACCCAGATCTATGGCTACACCTTC.

The chain uses TRBV11-2 and TRBJ1-2; TRBD1 agrees at 11 bases. The V gene end was trimmed by 3 bases and the J gene end by 8 bases; junction bases not matched to a gene: 8. Germline CDR1 is SGHAT and CDR2 is FQNNGV. The CDR3 consists of 15 residues. CDR3 region: CASSFQTGTGGGYTF. CDR3 DNA: TGTGCCAGCAGCTTCCAAACCGGGACAGGGGGGGGCTACACCTTC. Filled out from reference TRBV11-2 and TRBJ1-2, the complete variable domain reads EAGVAQSPRYKIIEKRQSVAFWCNPISGHATLYWYQQILGQGPKLLIQFQNNGVVDDSQLPKDRFSAERLKGVDSTLKIQPAKLEDSAVYLCASSFQTGTGGGYTFGSGTRLTVV.

The gene calls are TRBV29-1 and TRBJ2-7; D may be TRBD1 (6 bases). Trimming pared 8 bases from V and 0 bases from J, leaving 17 bases between. Germline V gene sequence: CDR1 SQVTM, CDR2 ANQGSEA. This CDR3 is built from 14 residues. In nucleotides, the CDR3 is TGCAGCACCAAGGACAGTCAAATCTCCTACGAGCAGTACTTC. This gives the protein CSTKDSQISYEQYF.

This clonotype occurred many times. The V gene is TRBV3-1, the J gene TRBJ1-2; D unclear. V was trimmed by 6 bases and J by 4 bases, leaving 6 bases between them. The CDR3 consists of 11 residues. Germline V lookup: CDR1 LGHDT, CDR2 YNNKEL (reference sequence). This chain's CDR3 is CASSNSYGYTF. DNA for the CDR3: TGTGCCAGCAGTAACAGCTATGGCTACACCTTC.

This clonotype was counted between two and nine times. The CDR3 loop is CASSSVRVGHSSSYEQYF. CDR3 nucleotide sequence: TGTGCCAGCAGTTCAGTGAGGGTGGGACACTCTAGCTCCTACGAGCAGTACTTC. V is TRBV6-5 and J is TRBJ2-7; the D gene is possibly TRBD1 (6 bases). V was cut by 4 bases and J by 0 bases, with 22 bases left in between. The CDR3 extends over 18 amino acids. CDR1 and CDR2 from the germline V gene are MNHEY and SVGAGI.